Below are 16 T cell receptor beta chains sequenced from a single sample in a study of shared clonotypes between healthy human individuals. TCRdb keeps only in-frame clones here, not all; method: immunoSEQ multiplex PCR. Of 2 million to 2.5 million clones listed, approximately 94% are singletons. Sequencing was performed on naive CD4+ T cells from PBMCs. Subset meaning: CD45RA+ positively selected. Every receptor here comes from a man younger than 35 in good health. Some clones in this sample may be carry-over from other donors' samples.

The chain carries TRBV27 and TRBJ1-1; possible D gene TRBD1, 6 bases. Trimming removed 2 bases from V and 6 bases from J, with 7 bases in between. Germline assignment: CDR1 MNHEY and CDR2 SMNVEV (reference sequence). There are 12 residues in the CDR3. CDR3 sequence: CASSLKGAEAFF. In DNA form, the CDR3 reads TGTGCCAGCAGTTTAAAGGGGGCTGAAGCTTTCTTT.

The genes are TRBV18 and TRBJ1-1; D ambiguous. This CDR3 contains 17 residues. V lost 2 bases and J 2 bases, leaving 18 bases between the germline ends. Germline V CDR1 and CDR2: KGHSH, LQKENI. The CDR3: CASSPNSFTGTNTEAFF. The CDR3 DNA sequence: TGTGCCAGCTCACCAAATAGTTTTACGGGAACCAACACTGAAGCTTTCTTT.

The rearrangement joins TRBV5-1 to TRBJ1-5; 9 positions agree with TRBD1. CDR1 is SGHRS and CDR2 is YFSETQ in the germline V gene. This CDR3 region has 18 residues. Trimming at V came to 0 bases and at J to 0 bases, leaving 7 bases not matched to a gene. CDR3 amino acids: CASSLGTGEWDSNQPQHF. CDR3 bases: TGCGCCAGCAGCTTGGGGACAGGGGAATGGGATAGCAATCAGCCCCAGCATTTT. Using reference TRBV5-1 and TRBJ1-5 for the parts outside the CDR3, the full variable domain is KAGVTQTPRYLIKTRGQQVTLSCSPISGHRSVSWYQQTPGQGLQFLFEYFSETQRNKGNFPGRFSGRQFSNSRSEMNVSTLELGDSALYLCASSLGTGEWDSNQPQHFGDGTRLSIL.

The chain employs TRBV14 and TRBJ1-2, with 9 bases identical to TRBD1. Looked up from germline, CDR1 is SGHDN and CDR2 is FVKESK. V lost 0 bases to trimming and J lost 7 bases; unmatched junction nucleotides: 6. The CDR3 is 15 residues long. For the CDR3, the DNA is TGTGCCAGCAGCCAAGATCCGGGACAGGGAATTGGCTACACCTTC. Protein: CASSQDPGQGIGYTF.

V gene TRBV18 combines with J gene TRBJ2-7, with D perhaps TRBD1 (8 bases). The V end lost 0 bases, the J end lost 1 base, and 19 bases lay between the germline ends. The germline V gene has CDR1 KGHSH and CDR2 LQKENI. This CDR3 contains 18 residues. The CDR3: CASSPPRGSGGISYEQYF. CDR3 nucleotide sequence: TGTGCCAGCTCACCACCGCGGGGGTCAGGGGGCATTTCCTACGAGCAGTACTTC.

The J gene is TRBJ1-4, the V gene TRBV7-9; perhaps TRBD1 as D (6 bases). V was pared by 5 bases and J by 6 bases, with 16 bases between. The CDR3 contains 15 residues. The germline V gene encodes CDR1 SEHNR and CDR2 FQNEAQ (reference sequence). In nucleotides, the CDR3 is TGTGCCAGCAGCCCAGGGGTTGGGAGGCATGAAAAACTGTTTTTT. Its protein product is CASSPGVGRHEKLFF.

As DNA, the CDR3 is TGTGCCAGCACCAGGGCCCCTGAAGCTTTCTTT. This codes for CASTRAPEAFF. This sequence joins TRBV2 and TRBJ1-1, with a weak D call TRBD1 (5 bases). In germline, CDR1 is SNHLY, CDR2 FYNNEI. Trimming took off 7 bases at V and 6 bases at J, with 9 bases between the two ends. CDR3 length equals 11 residues.

The chain combines TRBV27 with TRBJ1-1, with D maybe TRBD1 (5 bases). Deletions cut 6 bases from V and 7 bases from J, with 15 bases between. This CDR3 spans 13 amino acids. CDR1 is MNHEY and CDR2 is SMNVEV in the germline V gene (reference sequence). The CDR3 coding sequence is TGTGCCAGCAGCTTCTTAAGGGGCGGTGAAGCTTTCTTT. Translating gives CASSFLRGGEAFF.

The genes are TRBV11-2 and TRBJ2-3, with D possibly matching TRBD2 (6 bases). The CDR3 is 15 amino acids. Germline V CDR1 and CDR2: SGHAT, FQNNGV. Trimming took 5 bases from V and 3 from J, leaving 15 bases between them. CDR3 in amino acids: CASSTYGSKTDTQYF. The DNA for the CDR3 is TGTGCCAGCAGCACCTACGGGAGTAAGACAGATACGCAGTATTTT. Supplemented by reference TRBV11-2 and TRBJ2-3, the full variable domain reads EAGVAQSPRYKIIEKRQSVAFWCNPISGHATLYWYQQILGQGPKLLIQFQNNGVVDDSQLPKDRFSAERLKGVDSTLKIQPAKLEDSAVYLCASSTYGSKTDTQYFGPGTRLTVL.

The chain is built from TRBV5-6 and TRBJ2-7, with D unclear. The CDR3 totals 13 residues. V was clipped by 9 bases and J by 2 bases, with 15 bases between them. Germline-derived CDR1 and CDR2 are SGHDT and YYEEEE. CDR3 loop: CATGPLGTYEQYF. As DNA, the CDR3 is TGTGCCACCGGCCCGTTGGGAACCTACGAGCAGTACTTC.

The gene calls are TRBV28 and TRBJ2-7; possible D gene TRBD1, 6 bases. The CDR3 covers 14 residues. Trimming shortened V by 2 bases and J by 3 bases, and 11 bases separated the two germline ends. The germline V gene has CDR1 MDHEN and CDR2 SYDVKM. The CDR3 DNA reads as TGTGCCAGCAGTTTAAAGTACAGGGACTACGAGCAGTACTTC. This encodes CASSLKYRDYEQYF.

To note about this clone: Other DNA sequences in this specimen translate into the identical CDR3. The V and J genes are TRBV7-2 and TRBJ1-2, with D uncertain. The V end lost 3 bases, the J end lost 3 bases, and 2 bases lay between the germline ends. The CDR3 has 11 amino acids. Germline loops: CDR1 SGHTA, CDR2 FQGNSA. As DNA, the CDR3 is TGTGCCAGCAGCTTCTACTATGGCTACACCTTC. It is translated as CASSFYYGYTF. The full variable domain, its missing parts supplied by reference TRBV7-2 and TRBJ1-2, is GAGVSQSPSNKVTEKGKDVELRCDPISGHTALYWYRQSLGQGLEFLIYFQGNSAPDKSGLPSDRFSAERTGGSVSTLTIQRTQQEDSAVYLCASSFYYGYTFGSGTRLTVV.

The chain employs TRBV28 and TRBJ2-7; TRBD1 matches at 10 bases. Trimming took 7 bases from V and 6 from J; bases not matched to a gene: 12. There are 15 residues in the CDR3. Germline lookup yields CDR1 MDHEN and CDR2 SYDVKM. The chain's CDR3 is CASIWEGQGFGEQYF. The CDR3 DNA is TGTGCCAGCATTTGGGAGGGACAGGGGTTTGGCGAGCAGTACTTC.

The genes are TRBV7-3 and TRBJ1-2; tentatively, D is TRBD1 (5 bases). V lost 5 bases and J lost 3, with 19 bases in between. The CDR3 has 16 residues. The V gene's germline CDR1 is SGHTA and CDR2 FQGTGA. CDR3 sequence reads: CASSPAGRGGDYGYTF. The CDR3, as DNA: TGTGCCAGCAGCCCGGCCGGGCGGGGAGGGGACTATGGCTACACCTTC.

The chain combines TRBV28 with TRBJ2-1; 12 bases agree with TRBD2. The CDR3 loop spans 16 amino acids. Germline V lookup: CDR1 MDHEN, CDR2 SYDVKM. The ends lost 5 bases at V and 8 bases at J; junction bases unmatched: 10. For the CDR3, the DNA is TGTGCCAGCAGTGCTCCGACTAGCGGGAGTAGGTATGAGCAGTTCTTC. The encoded protein is CASSAPTSGSRYEQFF.

The chain is built from TRBV18 and TRBJ1-2, with D hard to call. The CDR3 is 13 residues long. Germline CDR1 and CDR2: KGHSH and LQKENI. Trimming removed 2 bases at V and 3 bases at J, with 7 bases between. CDR3 bases: TGTGCCAGCTCACCAGCCAGCGACTATGGCTACACCTTC. Its translation is CASSPASDYGYTF.